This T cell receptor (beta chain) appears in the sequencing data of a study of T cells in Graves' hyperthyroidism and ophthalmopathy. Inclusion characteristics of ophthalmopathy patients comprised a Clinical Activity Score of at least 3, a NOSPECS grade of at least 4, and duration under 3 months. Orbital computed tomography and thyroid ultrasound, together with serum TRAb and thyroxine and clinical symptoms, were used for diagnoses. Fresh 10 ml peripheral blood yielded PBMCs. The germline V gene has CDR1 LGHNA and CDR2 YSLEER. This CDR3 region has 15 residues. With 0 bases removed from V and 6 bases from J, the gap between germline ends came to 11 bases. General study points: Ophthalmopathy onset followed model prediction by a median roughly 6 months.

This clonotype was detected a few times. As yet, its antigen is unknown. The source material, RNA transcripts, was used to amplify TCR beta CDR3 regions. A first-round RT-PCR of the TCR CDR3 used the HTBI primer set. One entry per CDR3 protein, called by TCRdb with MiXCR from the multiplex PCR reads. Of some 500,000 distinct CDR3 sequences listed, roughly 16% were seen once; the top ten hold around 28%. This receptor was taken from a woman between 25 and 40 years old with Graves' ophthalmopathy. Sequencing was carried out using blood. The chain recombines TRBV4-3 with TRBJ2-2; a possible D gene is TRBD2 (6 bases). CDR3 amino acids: CASSQDTGEAGELFF. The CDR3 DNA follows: TGCGCCAGCAGCCAAGACACGGGAGAAGCCGGGGAGCTGTTTTTT.